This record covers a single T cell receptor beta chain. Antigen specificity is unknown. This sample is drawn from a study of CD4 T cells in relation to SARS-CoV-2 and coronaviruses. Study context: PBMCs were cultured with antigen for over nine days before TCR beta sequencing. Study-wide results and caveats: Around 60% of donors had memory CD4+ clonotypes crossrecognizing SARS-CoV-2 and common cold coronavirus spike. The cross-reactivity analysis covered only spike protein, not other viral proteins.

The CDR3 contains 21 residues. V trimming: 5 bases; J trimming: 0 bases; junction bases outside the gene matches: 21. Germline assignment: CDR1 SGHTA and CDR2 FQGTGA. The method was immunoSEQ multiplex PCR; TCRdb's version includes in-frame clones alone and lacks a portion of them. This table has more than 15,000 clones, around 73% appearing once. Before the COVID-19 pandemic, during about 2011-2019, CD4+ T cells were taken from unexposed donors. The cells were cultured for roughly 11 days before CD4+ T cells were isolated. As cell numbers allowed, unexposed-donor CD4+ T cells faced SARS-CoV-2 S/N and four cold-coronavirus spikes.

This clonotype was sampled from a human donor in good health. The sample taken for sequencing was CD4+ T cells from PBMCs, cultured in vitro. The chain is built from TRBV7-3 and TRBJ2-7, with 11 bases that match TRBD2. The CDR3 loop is CASSLRAGPKGTSGSSYEQYF. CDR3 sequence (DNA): TGTGCCAGCAGCCTGAGAGCCGGACCAAAGGGTACTAGCGGGAGCTCCTACGAGCAGTACTTC.